This T cell receptor (beta chain) was retrieved from a study of blood T cells in healthy people across ages (dated by TCRdb to 2015 to 2017). Turning to the overall study: In model experiments, template switching captured about one uniquely barcoded TCR beta cDNA molecule for every two T cells. To avoid experimental bias, donors of different ages were spread randomly across the sequencing lanes. For two donors (one aged 18 to 29 and one aged 80 or older), the study analyzed two additional independent replicas of 1 million unique cDNA reads from the same blood draw. To track age-related changes in TCR beta repertoire diversity, the study relied on deep sequencing normalized with unique cDNA molecular identifiers. The donors were split into four age groups: young (average 16 years), middle-aged (roughly 39), aged (over 55) and long-lived (under 85). The research as a whole found: Total diversity estimates from one million sequenced T cells were considered lower bounds and underestimates. Since profiling was done on bulk unsorted PBMCs, naive and antigen-experienced compartments could not be conclusively compared. The CMV infection status of donors was not known, potentially confounding age-related changes in expanded clonotypes. The percentage of naive T cells measured by flow cytometry correlated strongly with observed TCR beta diversity. Compared with the aged group, the long-lived group had more naive CD4+ T cells, fewer expanded clones and increased TCR diversity, a pattern suggesting age selection. As age increased, observed TCR beta diversity per million T cells dropped in a roughly linear way, and a significant reduction was already evident by age roughly 36.

The 40 or so donors, aged 6 to 90 years, were systemically healthy Caucasian individuals from Russia. Around 9.7 milliliters of peripheral blood were collected from each donor into EDTA-treated Vacutainer tubes. Ficoll-Paque density-gradient centrifugation was used to isolate PBMCs, with at least 6 million obtained per sample. Total RNA, at least 6 micrograms per sample, was extracted from PBMCs with Trizol reagent. Naive CD45RAhigh/CD27high T cell percentages were measured by flow cytometry on a PBMC aliquot from every donor. From the cysteine up to the phenylalanine, the CDR3 has a length of 16 residues. CDR3 DNA only is kept here, 48 bases in frame from base 1. CDR1 and CDR2, per the germline V gene (reference sequence), are PRHDT and FYEKMQ. Here V drops 4 bases and J drops 7 bases, and the junction holds 11 bases not matched to any gene. Worth noting for this clonotype: The antigen it recognizes is unknown. No much larger clone is present one base from it, and per-base qualities are unavailable.

Library prep was done by 5' RACE. The sample was run on an Illumina HiSeq 2500. A second PCR of about 7 to 12 cycles was run with a J-beta primer mix and a sample-barcoded 5' primer. A template-switch 5' adaptor carrying 12 random nucleotides introduced a unique molecular identifier onto each TCR beta cDNA molecule. At least 2.5 million CDR3-containing paired-end reads were obtained from each sample. The Mint cDNA synthesis kit, primed by a TRBC-specific oligonucleotide, was used to synthesize first-strand cDNA from all RNA. After uracil-DNA glycosylase treatment, a first 18-cycle PCR used universal primers M1SS and BC2_uni_R on all cDNA. The study's processing was this. Normalization of each sample was performed by random selection of 1 million high-quality reads, each carrying a distinct molecular identifier. Instead of being binned into consensus sequences, reads that shared molecular identifiers were thrown out. CDR3 identification, clonotype clustering and error correction used MiTCR with a Q25 quality threshold and the strictest error-elimination algorithm. A nonparametric unseen species model using Euler transformation provided a lower-bound estimate of total TCR beta diversity. The raw public data were reprocessed by TCRdb itself: fastp quality trimming at Q25, MiXCR clonotype calling, in-frame beta chains only. Identical CDR3 proteins give one entry, which carries the most common genes and DNA. It is TCRdb's table, rather than the study itself, that gives the V and J calls and clone size. Across this sample there are 1.5 million to 2 million distinct CDR3 sequences, with roughly 30% seen only once. The ten largest make up roughly 10% of the sample.

In this chain, TRBV13 is recombined with TRBJ2-1; 9 central nucleotides agree with TRBD2. The sequenced sample consisted of blood. The clonotype comes from a woman aged 25 to 45 in good health. The CDR3 sequence is CASSSASSGVENEQFF. The DNA is TGTGCCAGCAGCTCCGCTTCTAGCGGGGTGGAGAATGAGCAGTTCTTC.